The 17 T cell receptor beta chains below all came from one sample that was sequenced in a study of shared clonotypes between healthy human individuals. Using immunoSEQ multiplex PCR, the repertoire was profiled, and TCRdb retains in-frame clones only, with some absent. In the table there are some 490,000 clones, around four fifths of which are singletons. The sample comprised PBMCs. The receptors here all came from a woman aged 40 to 49 in good health. Some clones in this sample may be carry-over from other donors' samples.

The chain recombines TRBV28 with TRBJ2-5, with a weak D call TRBD1 (5 bases). The closer fit of TRBJ2-7 to the DNA end suggests the J call may be wrong. The CDR3 totals 14 residues. Germline values: CDR1 MDHEN, CDR2 SYDVKM. The CDR3 DNA follows: TGTGCCAGCAGTATATCACAGGATTCCTACGAGCAGTACTTC. Encoded protein: CASSISQDSYEQYF.

Details on this clone: A far larger clone is off by one base, so a read error is likely. The V call is TRBV9, the J call TRBJ2-2; D not resolved. Looked up from germline, CDR1 is SGDLS and CDR2 is YYNGEE. The CDR3 sequence is 14 residues long. The chain's CDR3 is CASNVGIYTGELFF. Written as DNA, the CDR3 is TGTGCCAGCAACGTAGGGATTTACACCGGGGAGCTGTTTTTT.

This clone was seen only a few times. The V and J genes are TRBV9 and TRBJ1-2; D not resolved. V was trimmed by 3 bases and J by 3 bases, leaving 3 bases between them. This CDR3 has 11 amino acids. Germline assignment: CDR1 SGDLS and CDR2 YYNGEE. The CDR3 loop reads CASSAYYGYTF. As DNA, the CDR3 is TGTGCCAGCAGCGCTTACTATGGCTACACCTTC.

The chain joins TRBV19 to TRBJ2-3, with 13 nucleotides matching TRBD2. V gave up 5 bases and J gave up 2 bases; unmatched junction bases: 22. The germline CDR1 and CDR2 sequences are LNHDA and SQIVND (reference sequence). This CDR3 comprises 22 residues. CDR3: CASSGSFWGTGLAGPSTDTQYF. The CDR3 bases are TGTGCCAGTAGTGGATCGTTTTGGGGGACGGGACTAGCGGGGCCCTCCACAGATACGCAGTATTTT.

V usage is TRBV10-1 and J usage is TRBJ2-7; 8 bases match TRBD2. Germline CDR1 is WNHNN and CDR2 is SYGVQD (reference sequence). Trimming cost V 5 bases and J 3 bases; bases outside gene matches: 9. The CDR3 covers 15 residues. CDR3 sequence reads: CASSRSGGPIYEQYF. CDR3 DNA sequence: TGCGCCAGCAGTCGTTCGGGAGGGCCGATCTACGAGCAGTACTTC.

CDR3 loop: CASRQLRTGTANNEQFF. In DNA form, the CDR3 reads TGTGCCAGCAGACAACTCCGTACCGGGACAGCCAACAATGAGCAGTTCTTC. This chain connects TRBV7-8 to TRBJ2-1; 7 bases fit TRBD1. The germline V gene has CDR1 SGHVS and CDR2 FQNEAQ. CDR3 length: 17 residues. The ends lost 6 bases at V and 5 bases at J; junction bases unmatched: 16.

The V gene is TRBV2, the J gene TRBJ1-4; possibly TRBD1 for D (5 bases). V lost 10 bases, J lost 3 bases, and 12 bases lay in between. The germline CDR1 and CDR2 sequences are SNHLY and FYNNEI. This CDR3 region has 13 residues. The CDR3 reads CAIGAPANEKLFF. CDR3 bases: TGTGCCATTGGGGCGCCGGCTAATGAAAAACTGTTTTTT. The full variable domain, in which reference TRBV2 and TRBJ1-4 provide the parts outside the CDR3, is EPEVTQTPSHQVTQMGQEVILRCVPISNHLYFYWYRQILGQKVEFLVSFYNNEISEKSEIFDDQFSVERPDGSNFTLKIRSTKLEDSAMYFCAIGAPANEKLFFGSGTQLSVL.

The chain combines TRBV7-2 with TRBJ2-7, with D possibly being TRBD1 (6 bases). The length of the CDR3 is 14 residues. The germline V gene encodes CDR1 SGHTA and CDR2 FQGNSA. With 4 bases removed from V and 1 base from J, the gap between germline ends came to 11 bases. In nucleotides, the CDR3 is TGTGCCAGCAGCTCCAACAGGGTGTCCTACGAGCAGTACTTC. The encoded protein is CASSSNRVSYEQYF.

CDR3 in DNA: TGTGCCAGCAGCCCTACAAATTCCGAGCAGTACTTC. Translated, it gives CASSPTNSEQYF. J is TRBJ2-7 and V is TRBV7-9, with D hard to call. Germline V gene data show CDR1 as SEHNR and CDR2 as FQNEAQ (reference sequence). The CDR3 is 12 amino acids. Trimming took off 5 bases at V and 6 bases at J, with 11 bases between the two ends. Variable domain in full (rest from reference TRBV7-9 and TRBJ2-7): DTGVSQNPRHKITKRGQNVTFRCDPISEHNRLYWYRQTLGQGPEFLTYFQNEAQLEKSRLLSDRFSAERPKGSFSTLEIQRTEQGDSAMYLCASSPTNSEQYFGPGTRLTVT.

This chain links TRBV9 with TRBJ2-5; 7 positions match TRBD2. CDR1 is SGDLS, CDR2 YYNGEE, per germline. This CDR3 is built from 15 residues. With 0 bases clipped from V and 5 bases from J, the junction kept 7 bases outside the gene matches. The CDR3 DNA sequence: TGTGCCAGCAGCGTAGCCAGGACTAGTAGCGAGACCCAGTACTTC. It yields the protein CASSVARTSSETQYF.

The chain joins TRBV7-9 to TRBJ2-3; D call uncertain. Germline CDR1 reads SEHNR; CDR2 reads FQNEAQ (reference sequence). CDR3 length: 15 amino acids. The V and J ends lost 0 bases and 0 bases respectively, with 7 bases between them. The CDR3 nucleotides are TGTGCCAGCAGCTTAGCGGCTGGAAGCACAGATACGCAGTATTTT. Protein sequence: CASSLAAGSTDTQYF.

This clone was detected only a few times. This rearrangement joins TRBV6-6 to TRBJ2-7; TRBD1 matches 8 bases. The CDR3 extends over 14 amino acids. V lost 5 bases to trimming and J lost 7 bases; unmatched junction nucleotides: 10. Germline CDR1 is MNHNY and CDR2 is SVGAGI (reference sequence). The CDR3 region has the DNA TGTGCCAGCAGTATGGACAGGGACCTAAATGAGCAGTACTTC. Residues: CASSMDRDLNEQYF.

The J gene is TRBJ1-2, the V gene TRBV6-6; 9 bases agree with TRBD1. The length of the CDR3 is 15 residues. Unmatched junction bases numbered 6, after V lost 2 bases and J lost 5 bases. CDR1 and CDR2 (germline): MNHNY, SVGAGI (reference sequence). The CDR3 nucleotides read TGTGCCAGCAGTTACGCCCCGGGACAGGGATATGGCTACACCTTC. Translation gives CASSYAPGQGYGYTF.

This chain joins TRBV4-3 and TRBJ1-2; 8 bases align to TRBD1. Germline assignment: CDR1 LGHNA and CDR2 YSLEER. V trimming: 1 base; J trimming: 4 bases; junction bases outside the gene matches: 5. The CDR3 spans 15 residues. The CDR3 loop reads CASSQVPGGVYGYTF. Here the CDR3 DNA reads TGCGCCAGCAGCCAAGTGCCAGGGGGCGTCTATGGCTACACCTTC.

V and J are TRBV25-1 and TRBJ2-5, with D perhaps TRBD2 (5 bases). This CDR3 contains 14 residues. Trimming stripped 4 bases from V and 3 bases from J, with 12 bases between. Germline V gene lookup returns CDR1 MGHDK and CDR2 SYGVNS. CDR3 amino acids: CASSGPPGKETQYF. CDR3 DNA sequence: TGTGCCAGCAGTGGCCCTCCCGGGAAAGAGACCCAGTACTTC.

The chain uses TRBV30 and TRBJ1-2; D not certain. Trimming pared 4 bases from V and 3 bases from J, leaving 9 bases between. Germline CDR1 reads GTSNPN; CDR2 reads SVGIG (reference sequence). CDR3 length: 12 amino acids. CDR3 in DNA: TGTGCCTGGAACCTGGGCGACTATGGCTACACCTTC. Protein: CAWNLGDYGYTF.

The rearrangement uses TRBV6-1 and TRBJ2-3, with D tentatively TRBD2 (5 bases). Germline loops: CDR1 MNHNS, CDR2 SASEGT. Trimming cost V 3 bases and J 2 bases, with 9 bases left between them. CDR3 length: 14 residues. CDR3 residues: CASSDRGSTDTQYF. CDR3 coding DNA: TGTGCCAGCAGTGACCGGGGATCCACAGATACGCAGTATTTT.